The rows below give T cell receptor beta chains drawn from one sample of a study of blood T cell repertoires in COVID-19. Libraries were prepared by immunoSEQ multiplex PCR; TCRdb keeps only in-frame clonotypes and omits some of them. The table shows over 140,000 clones, with about four fifths occurring only once. The sequencing sample was made of peripheral blood. Receptors originate from a woman aged 55-75 years with acute or convalescent COVID-19. Both conserved end residues are part of each CDR3. Each record gives: CDR3 DNA, CDR3 protein, clone size, V gene, J gene, D gene. A D gene is named only where the DNA matches it firmly. The size of a clone is reported for some rows only, either as once, few or many, or as a class for expanded clones.

TGTGCCATCAGCCGCGACAGGATGAACACTGAAGCTTTCTTT	CAISRDRMNTEAFF	NA	TRBV10-3	TRBJ1-1	NA
TGTGCCATCAGTGATTCGGCGGGAGACACCATATATTTT	CAISDSAGDTIYF	NA	TRBV10-3	TRBJ1-3	NA
TGTGCCAGTAGAACACAGGGATATAGCAATCAGCCCCAGCATTTT	CASRTQGYSNQPQHF	NA	TRBV19	TRBJ1-5	NA
TGTGCCAGCAGCTTAGGACTAGCGGGATCCACAGATACGCAGTATTTT	CASSLGLAGSTDTQYF	NA	TRBV13	TRBJ2-3	TRBD2
TGTGCCAGCAGGGGGACAGGGGAGGGTCAGCCCCAGCATTTT	CASRGTGEGQPQHF	few	TRBV2	TRBJ1-5	TRBD1
TGTGCCAGCAGTGAACGGGTAAAGGGGAATTCACCCCTCCACTTT	CASSERVKGNSPLHF	NA	TRBV6-1	TRBJ1-6	NA
TGTGCCAGCAGCCCCCTAGCGGGAGAACAAGAGACCCAGTACTTC	CASSPLAGEQETQYF	NA	TRBV3-1/TRBV3-2	TRBJ2-5	TRBD2
TGTGCCAGCAGCCAGGGACAGGGGGCGGGCTACGAGCAGTACTTC	CASSQGQGAGYEQYF	NA	TRBV13	TRBJ2-7	TRBD1
TGTGCCAGCAGTTTATGGGGGACAGGGGAAAGAAACACCATATATTTT	CASSLWGTGERNTIYF	NA	TRBV28	TRBJ1-3	TRBD1
TGTGCCAGCAGCTTAGCTGGGGCAAGCACAGATACGCAGTATTTT	CASSLAGASTDTQYF	NA	TRBV7-6	TRBJ2-3	NA
TGTGCCAGCAGTGACTCCTGGGGGACTAGCGGGAGCCCATACAATGAGCAGTTCTTC	CASSDSWGTSGSPYNEQFF	NA	TRBV6-4	TRBJ2-1	TRBD2
TGCGCCAGCAGTGACGGCGGGAACTCCTACGAGCAGTACTTC	CASSDGGNSYEQYF	NA	TRBV10-1	TRBJ2-7	NA
TGTGCCAGCAGTCCTTCTCGGTATTTGAATGAGCAGTTCTTC	CASSPSRYLNEQFF	NA	TRBV28	TRBJ2-1	NA
TGTGCCAGCTCACCGACCCGGGGAATCTACGAGCAGTACTTC	CASSPTRGIYEQYF	NA	TRBV18	TRBJ2-7	NA
TGCGCCAGCAGCCAAGGGATTAGCCTCAATTCACCCCTCCACTTT	CASSQGISLNSPLHF	NA	TRBV4-3	TRBJ1-6	NA
TGTGCCAGCAGCCAAGATCAGACCGAAGCCCGGGGGTATGGCTACACCTTC	CASSQDQTEARGYGYTF	NA	TRBV4-2	TRBJ1-2	NA
TGTGCCAGCAGCCTCTGGGACAGGGCGTTTGGCTCTGGGGCCAACGTCCTGACTTTC	CASSLWDRAFGSGANVLTF	NA	TRBV3-1/TRBV3-2	TRBJ2-6	TRBD1
TGTGCCAGCAGCTTAGACCCGCGATACGAGCAGTACTTC	CASSLDPRYEQYF	few	TRBV11-3	TRBJ2-7	NA
TGTGCCAGCAGCTTAGGGTCAGGGGGCGCGTTGGGCACTGAAGCTTTCTTT	CASSLGSGGALGTEAFF	NA	TRBV7-9	TRBJ1-1	TRBD1
TGTGCCAGCAGCTTTTTTCGGGGTGAGCAGTTCTTC	CASSFFRGEQFF	NA	TRBV13	TRBJ2-1	NA
TGTGCCAGCAGTTCGCCGGGACAGTTGAACACTGAAGCTTTCTTT	CASSSPGQLNTEAFF	NA	TRBV6-5	TRBJ1-1	TRBD1
TGCGCCAGCAGCCTCGGGGGGGCCTATGGCTACACCTTC	CASSLGGAYGYTF	NA	TRBV5-1	TRBJ1-2	NA
TGTGCCAGCAGCTTAAATGGGGGCCGTTTTAGCACAGATACGCAGTATTTT	CASSLNGGRFSTDTQYF	once	TRBV7-3	TRBJ2-3	NA
TGTGCCAGCAGCTCCCCCGGAGGGCATACCCAGTACTTC	CASSSPGGHTQYF	few	TRBV11-1	TRBJ2-5	NA
TGTGCCAGCAGTGACCCGTTTCTACAGGGGGTGAGCACAGATACGCAGTATTTT	CASSDPFLQGVSTDTQYF	NA	TRBV6-4	TRBJ2-3	TRBD1
TGTGCCAGCAGTTCCCCGTACGGGGGACGGTACAATGAGCAGTTCTTC	CASSSPYGGRYNEQFF	NA	TRBV6-2/TRBV6-3	TRBJ2-1	NA
TGTGCCAGCTCACCAAATTCGAGACAGGGATACACCATATATTTT	CASSPNSRQGYTIYF	few	TRBV18	TRBJ1-3	TRBD1
TGTGCCACCAGCACCCAGGGATACGAGCAGTTCTTC	CATSTQGYEQFF	NA	TRBV15	TRBJ2-1	NA
TGTGCCAGCTCACGACAGGGTAGTACCGGGGAGCTGTTTTTT	CASSRQGSTGELFF	NA	TRBV18	TRBJ2-2	TRBD1
TGCGCCAGCAGCTTCAGGACAGCCGCCTACGAGCAGTACTTC	CASSFRTAAYEQYF	NA	TRBV5-1	TRBJ2-7	NA
TGTGCCAGCAGTTCCTATCCACTAGCGGCCAGCTCCTACGAGCAGTACTTC	CASSSYPLAASSYEQYF	NA	TRBV6-2/TRBV6-3	TRBJ2-7	TRBD2
TGCGCCAGCAGCTTGATCCCGGGGACTGGAAACACCATATATTTT	CASSLIPGTGNTIYF	NA	TRBV5-1	TRBJ1-3	NA
TGTGCCAGCAGTAGCGGGACTAGGAGGAATGAGCAGTTCTTC	CASSSGTRRNEQFF	NA	TRBV9	TRBJ2-1	TRBD2
TGTGCCTGGAGGGCTGGGGGGGGATATGGCTACACCTTC	CAWRAGGGYGYTF	NA	TRBV30	TRBJ1-2	NA
TGTGCCAGCAGCTTGACAGATTCATACGAGCAGTACTTC	CASSLTDSYEQYF	NA	TRBV7-2	TRBJ2-7	NA
TGTGCCTGGAATCGGAGGGCGGCTGAAGCTTTCTTT	CAWNRRAAEAFF	NA	TRBV30	TRBJ1-1	NA
TGTGCCAGCAGCAGGCCCAGGGGTTTCTACATGTCTAACTATGGCTACACCTTC	CASSRPRGFYMSNYGYTF	few	TRBV2	TRBJ1-2	NA
TGTGCCATCAGTGAGTCGGGAGGGAGTAATCAGCCCCAGCATTTT	CAISESGGSNQPQHF	few	TRBV10-3	TRBJ1-5	NA
TGTGCCAGCAGCCAAACAGGTATGAACACTGAAGCTTTCTTT	CASSQTGMNTEAFF	NA	TRBV3-1/TRBV3-2	TRBJ1-1	NA
TGTGCCAGCTCACCTACTATTCACAGGGGGGTGATACTTGGCTACACCTTC	CASSPTIHRGVILGYTF	NA	TRBV18	TRBJ1-2	TRBD1
TGTGCCAGCACCCCGGGAGATCAGCCCCAGCATTTT	CASTPGDQPQHF	once	TRBV2	TRBJ1-5	NA
TGTGCCAGTAGTATATCGTGGGGGGGACGGAATTCACCCCTCCACTTT	CASSISWGGRNSPLHF	NA	TRBV19	TRBJ1-6	NA
TGTGCCAGCAGTTACCAGGAGGGGAGGTCAGATACGCAGTATTTT	CASSYQEGRSDTQYF	NA	TRBV6-2/TRBV6-3	TRBJ2-3	NA
TGTGCCAGCGAAGGTTGGGAGCGGGAAGTCTACGAGCAGTACTTC	CASEGWEREVYEQYF	NA	TRBV6-6	TRBJ2-7	TRBD2
TGTGCCAGCAGCGTCCGGACTAGCGGGATCCCCTACAATGAGCAGTTCTTC	CASSVRTSGIPYNEQFF	once	TRBV9	TRBJ2-1	TRBD2